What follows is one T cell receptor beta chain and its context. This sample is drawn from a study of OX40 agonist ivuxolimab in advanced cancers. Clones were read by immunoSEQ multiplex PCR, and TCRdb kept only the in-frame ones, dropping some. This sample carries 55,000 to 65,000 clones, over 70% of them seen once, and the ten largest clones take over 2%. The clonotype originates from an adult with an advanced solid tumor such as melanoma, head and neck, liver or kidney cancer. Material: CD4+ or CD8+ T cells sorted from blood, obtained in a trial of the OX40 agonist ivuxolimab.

The CDR3 DNA sequence: TGTGCCAGCAGACCGGACAGCCGCGGAGCTTTCTTT. Translated, it gives CASRPDSRGAFF. The chain couples TRBV28 to TRBJ1-1, with D possibly matching TRBD1 (6 bases). Germline V gene lookup returns CDR1 MDHEN and CDR2 SYDVKM. Trimming removed 6 bases at V and 10 bases at J, with 15 bases between. The CDR3 covers 12 residues.